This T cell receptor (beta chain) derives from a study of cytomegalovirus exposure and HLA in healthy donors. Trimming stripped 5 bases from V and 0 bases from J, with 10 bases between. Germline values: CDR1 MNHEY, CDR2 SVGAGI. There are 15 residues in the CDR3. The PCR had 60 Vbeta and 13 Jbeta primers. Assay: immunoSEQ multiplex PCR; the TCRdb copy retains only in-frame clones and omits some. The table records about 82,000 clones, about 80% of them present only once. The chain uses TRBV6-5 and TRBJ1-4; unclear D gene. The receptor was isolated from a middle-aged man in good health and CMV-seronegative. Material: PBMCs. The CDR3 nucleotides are TGTGCCAGCAGTCGACTTGGCGCAACTAATGAAAAACTGTTTTTT. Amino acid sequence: CASSRLGATNEKLFF.